This record looks at one T cell receptor (beta chain) sequence and its context. Negative isolation yielded CD4+ and CD8+ T cells, and FACS enriched TEMRA cells. This record comes from a study of CD8 T cells in Susac syndrome. Reverse transcription of 0.5 to 1 ug RNA was performed with random hexamers. TCRdb recomputed calls from the immunoSEQ multiplex PCR reads with MiXCR, one row per CDR3 protein. This repertoire shows 160,000 or so distinct CDR3 sequences, just under 97% found once; its top ten account for 0.14% to 0.15%. The CDR3 sequence is 15 residues long. Germline CDR1 is DFQATT and CDR2 is SNEGSKA (reference sequence). The J segment lost 1 base and the V segment lost 2 bases, leaving 6 bases of the junction unmatched.

The receptor was isolated from a human donor with multiple sclerosis. Sample: CD8+ T cells from PBMCs. The gene calls are TRBV20-1 and TRBJ1-1; TRBD1 aligns across 8 bases. CDR3 bases: TGCAGTGCTAGAATTAGGACAGGGTGGAACACTGAAGCTTTCTTT. Translating it yields CSARIRTGWNTEAFF.